This TCR beta chain was profiled in a study of OX40 agonist ivuxolimab in advanced cancers. Study summary: Patients received ivuxolimab, an intravenous treatment, every 2 weeks at 0.01 to 10 mg/kg.

The protocol was immunoSEQ multiplex PCR, while the TCRdb copy is restricted to in-frame clones and leaves out a portion. The sample carries fewer than 85,000 clones, 90% to 95% recorded once. This CDR3 is built from 13 residues. CDR1 and CDR2 from the germline V gene are SGHRS and YFSETQ. V shed 4 bases and J 6 bases; nucleotides not matched to a gene: 5. Study results and limitations: By week 6 at 0.1 to 3.0 mg/kg, blood CD4+ and CD8+ T cells had expanded clonally.

At cycle 4 day 1, cycle 7 day 1, and baseline, blood was sampled. Turning to this clone: What it binds is unknown.

This clonotype was sampled from an adult with an advanced solid tumor such as melanoma, head and neck, liver or kidney cancer. The sample consisted of CD4+ or CD8+ T cells sorted from blood, taken in a trial of the OX40 agonist ivuxolimab. This chain joins TRBV5-1 and TRBJ1-1, with TRBD1 matching over 8 bases. The CDR3 DNA sequence: TGCGCCAGCAGCCTCCCGGGACAGGCTGAAGCTTTCTTT. Translated: CASSLPGQAEAFF.